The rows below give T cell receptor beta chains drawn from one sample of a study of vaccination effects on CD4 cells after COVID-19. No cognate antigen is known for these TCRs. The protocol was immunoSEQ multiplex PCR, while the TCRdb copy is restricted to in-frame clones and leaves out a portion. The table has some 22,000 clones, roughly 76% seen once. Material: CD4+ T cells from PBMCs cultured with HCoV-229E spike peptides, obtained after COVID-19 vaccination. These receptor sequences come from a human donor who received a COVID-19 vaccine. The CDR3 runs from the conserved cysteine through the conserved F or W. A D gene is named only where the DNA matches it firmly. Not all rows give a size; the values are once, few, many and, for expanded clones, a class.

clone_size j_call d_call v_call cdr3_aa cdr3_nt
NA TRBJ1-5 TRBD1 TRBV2 CASRPTGGGQPQHF TGTGCCAGCAGACCAACAGGGGGCGGGCAGCCCCAGCATTTT
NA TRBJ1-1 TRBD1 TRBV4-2 CASSRNQGGTEAFF TGTGCCAGCAGCCGAAATCAGGGGGGAACTGAAGCTTTCTTT
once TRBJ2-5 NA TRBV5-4 CASSLTHRETQYF TGTGCCAGCAGCTTGACGCACCGGGAGACCCAGTACTTC
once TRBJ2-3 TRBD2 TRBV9 CASSVESAGGRDTQYF TGTGCCAGCAGCGTAGAATCGGCGGGGGGGCGGGATACGCAGTATTTT
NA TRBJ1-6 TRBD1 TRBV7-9 CASSSRTGLNNSPLHF TGTGCCAGCAGCTCCAGGACAGGCCTGAATAATTCACCCCTCCACTTT
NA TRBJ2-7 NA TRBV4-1 CASSQDTSRGSYEQYF TGCGCCAGCAGCCAAGATACATCCCGGGGGTCCTACGAGCAGTACTTC
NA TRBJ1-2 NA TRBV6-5 CASSFDSFYGYTF TGTGCCAGCAGCTTTGACAGCTTCTATGGCTACACCTTC
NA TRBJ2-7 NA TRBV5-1 CASSSTRQYPSYEQYF TGCGCCAGCAGCTCCACCAGGCAGTACCCTTCCTACGAGCAGTACTTC
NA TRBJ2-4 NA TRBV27 CASSLSGGVNIQYF TGTGCCAGCAGTTTATCGGGAGGAGTAAACATTCAGTACTTC
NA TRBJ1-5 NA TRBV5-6 CASSLAPTVNQPQHF TGTGCCAGCAGCTTGGCTCCGACAGTCAATCAGCCCCAGCATTTT
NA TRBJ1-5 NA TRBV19 CASSNQGVSNQPQHF TGTGCCAGTAGTAACCAGGGTGTTAGCAATCAGCCCCAGCATTTT
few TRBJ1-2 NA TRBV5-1 CASSLGGTNYGYTF TGCGCCAGCAGCTTGGGAGGGACTAACTATGGCTACACCTTC
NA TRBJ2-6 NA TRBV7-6 CASSTRRGSGANVLTF TGTGCCAGCAGCACGCGACGGGGCTCTGGGGCCAACGTCCTGACTTTC
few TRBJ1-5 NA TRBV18 CASSPPSQGRNQPQHF TGTGCCAGCTCACCACCCAGCCAGGGTAGGAATCAGCCCCAGCATTTT
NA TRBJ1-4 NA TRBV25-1 CASRRGPNEKLFF TGTGCCAGCCGGCGGGGGCCGAACGAAAAACTGTTTTTT